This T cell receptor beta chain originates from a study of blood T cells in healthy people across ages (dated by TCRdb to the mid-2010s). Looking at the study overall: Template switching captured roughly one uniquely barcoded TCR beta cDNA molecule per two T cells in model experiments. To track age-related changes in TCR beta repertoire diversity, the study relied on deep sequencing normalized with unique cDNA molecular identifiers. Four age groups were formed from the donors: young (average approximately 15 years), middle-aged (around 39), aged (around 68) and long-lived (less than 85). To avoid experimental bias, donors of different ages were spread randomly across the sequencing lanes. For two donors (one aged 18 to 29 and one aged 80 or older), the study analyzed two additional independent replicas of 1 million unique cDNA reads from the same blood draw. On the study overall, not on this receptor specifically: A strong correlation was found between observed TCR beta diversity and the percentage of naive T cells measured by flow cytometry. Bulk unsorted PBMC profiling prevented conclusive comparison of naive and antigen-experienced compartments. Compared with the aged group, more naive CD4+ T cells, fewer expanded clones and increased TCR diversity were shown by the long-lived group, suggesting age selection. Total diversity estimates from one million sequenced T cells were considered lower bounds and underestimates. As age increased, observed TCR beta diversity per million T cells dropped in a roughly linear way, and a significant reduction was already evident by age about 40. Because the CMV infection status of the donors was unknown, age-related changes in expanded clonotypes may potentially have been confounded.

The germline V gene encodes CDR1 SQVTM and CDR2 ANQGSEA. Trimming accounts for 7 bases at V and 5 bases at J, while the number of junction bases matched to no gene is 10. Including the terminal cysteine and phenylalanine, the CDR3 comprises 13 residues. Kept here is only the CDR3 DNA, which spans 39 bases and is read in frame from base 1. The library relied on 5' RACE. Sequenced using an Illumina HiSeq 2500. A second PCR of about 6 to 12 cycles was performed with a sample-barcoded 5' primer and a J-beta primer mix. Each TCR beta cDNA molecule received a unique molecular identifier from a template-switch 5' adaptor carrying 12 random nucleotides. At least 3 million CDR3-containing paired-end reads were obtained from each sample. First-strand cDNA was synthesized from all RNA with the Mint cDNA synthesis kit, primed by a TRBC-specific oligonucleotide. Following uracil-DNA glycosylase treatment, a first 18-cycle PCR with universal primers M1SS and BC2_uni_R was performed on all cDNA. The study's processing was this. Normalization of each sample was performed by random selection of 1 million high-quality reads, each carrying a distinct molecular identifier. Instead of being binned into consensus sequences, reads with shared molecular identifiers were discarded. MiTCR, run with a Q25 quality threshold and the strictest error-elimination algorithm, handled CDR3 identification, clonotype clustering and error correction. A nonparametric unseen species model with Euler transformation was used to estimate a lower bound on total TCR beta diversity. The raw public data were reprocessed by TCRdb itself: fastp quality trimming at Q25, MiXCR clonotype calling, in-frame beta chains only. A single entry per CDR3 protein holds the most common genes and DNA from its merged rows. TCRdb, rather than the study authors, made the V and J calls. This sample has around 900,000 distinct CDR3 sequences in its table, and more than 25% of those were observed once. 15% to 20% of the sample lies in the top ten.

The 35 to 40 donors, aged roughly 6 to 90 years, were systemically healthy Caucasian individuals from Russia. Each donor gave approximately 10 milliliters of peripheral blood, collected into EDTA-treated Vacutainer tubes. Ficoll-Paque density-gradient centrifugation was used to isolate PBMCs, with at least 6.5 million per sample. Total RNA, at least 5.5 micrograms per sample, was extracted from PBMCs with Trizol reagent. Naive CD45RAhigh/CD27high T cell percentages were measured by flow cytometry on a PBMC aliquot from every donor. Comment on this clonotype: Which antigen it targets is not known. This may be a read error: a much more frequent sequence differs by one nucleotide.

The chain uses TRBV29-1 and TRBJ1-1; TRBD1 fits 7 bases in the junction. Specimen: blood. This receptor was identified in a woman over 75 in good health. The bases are TGCAGCGGTGGGAAGAGGGGGCTGACTGAAGCTTTCTTT. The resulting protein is CSGGKRGLTEAFF.